Sequencing of this TCR beta chain was carried out in a study of blood T cell repertoires in COVID-19. Study summary: Italy, Spain and the United States were the sources of the convalescent and acute COVID-19 samples.

As processed by the authors: Reference gene primers were amplified, and this amplification served to estimate nucleated cell counts. Sequencing was performed with immunoSEQ multiplex PCR; in TCRdb, only in-frame clones are kept and a portion is missing. D and trimming come from the DNA, and the V and J calls and clone size come from that table. The repertoire holds about 200,000 clones, about 90% seen once, with roughly a fifth in the top ten. CDR3 length: 14 amino acids. From germline, CDR1 is ENHRY and CDR2 SYGVKD. V trimming: 5 bases; J trimming: 10 bases; junction bases outside the gene matches: 8.

The chain employs TRBV10-3 and TRBJ1-6, with 7 bases fitting TRBD1. The sample consisted of peripheral blood. This TCR was sampled from a man aged 60-69 years with active or convalescent COVID-19. CDR3 DNA sequence: TGTGCCATCAGTAGACAGGGATCGGACTCACCCCTCCACTTT. Translated: CAISRQGSDSPLHF.